These 12 T cell receptor beta chains came from one sample sequenced in a study of CXCR3-negative and CXCR3-positive naive CD8 T cells. cDNA libraries for TRB were generated by 5' RACE incorporating UMI labels. TCRdb re-called the 5' RACE reads and gives one entry per CDR3 protein, without DNA. Its listing shows 130,000 or so distinct CDR3 sequences. The material sequenced was naive CXCR3- CD8+ T cells from blood. Subset specified: CD45RO-CCR7+CD27+CD95- naive CD8+ T cells lacking CXCR3 (TNR3-). The receptors were gathered from a human donor in good health. Some clones in this sample may be carry-over from other donors' samples.

The chain links TRBV29-1 to TRBJ2-7; with no DNA, the TCRdb D assignment of TRBD1 cannot be verified. The length of the CDR3 is 13 residues. Germline values: CDR1 SQVTM, CDR2 ANQGSEA. The CDR3 region is CSVREAGDYEQYF.

The chain joins TRBV29-1 to TRBJ1-2; without DNA, the TCRdb call of TRBD1 cannot be checked. In germline, CDR1 is SQVTM, CDR2 ANQGSEA. The CDR3 spans 15 residues. The CDR3 loop reads CSVEDPGRGNYGYTF. The full variable domain, completed using reference TRBV29-1 and TRBJ1-2, is SAVISQKPSRDICQRGTSLTIQCQVDSQVTMMFWYRQQPGQSLTLIATANQGSEATYESGFVIDKFPISRPNLTFSTLTVSNMSPEDSSIYLCSVEDPGRGNYGYTFGSGTRLTVV.

J is TRBJ2-7 and V is TRBV29-1; no DNA is available, so the TRBD1 call from TCRdb remains unchecked. Per germline, CDR1 SQVTM and CDR2 ANQGSEA. This CDR3 is 13 amino acids long. CDR3 sequence reads: CSVGAGDSYEQYF.

V is TRBV12-3 or TRBV12-4 and J is TRBJ1-6. CDR3 length: 14 amino acids. The CDR3 here is CASSSGGSGSPLHF.

The J gene is TRBJ2-5, the V gene TRBV29-1. CDR3 length: 13 residues. CDR1 SQVTM and CDR2 ANQGSEA come from the germline V gene. CDR3 in amino acids: CSVAEVVQETQYF.

The chain links TRBV4-1 to TRBJ2-1; TCRdb's D call, TRBD1, is unchecked because there is no DNA. The CDR3 sequence is 13 residues long. Germline lookup yields CDR1 MGHRA and CDR2 YSYEKL. CDR3 amino acids: CASSQWTGNEQFF.

V usage is TRBV6-2 or TRBV6-3 and J usage is TRBJ2-2; the TCRdb D gene call, TRBD2, has no DNA to confirm it. Germline values: CDR1 MNHEY, CDR2 SVGEGT. This CDR3 has 14 amino acids. CDR3 in amino acids: CASGTSGNTGELFF.

This sequence joins TRBV21-1 and TRBJ1-1. TRBV21-1 is tagged as a pseudogene. The CDR3 covers 15 residues. CDR3 loop: CASSNTGFRDTEAFF.

The chain employs TRBV5-1 and TRBJ1-5; TCRdb's D call, TRBD1, is unchecked because there is no DNA. Germline CDR1 SGHRS, CDR2 YFSETQ. The CDR3 consists of 18 residues. CDR3 amino acids: CASSLAHGTEYSNQPQHF.

This chain connects TRBV28 to TRBJ1-2. There are 15 residues in the CDR3. Germline CDR1 and CDR2: MDHEN and SYDVKM. The CDR3 spells CASSVRGTSNYGYTF.

The chain links TRBV28 to TRBJ2-4; TCRdb indicates TRBD1, and absent DNA this call remains unverified. From germline, CDR1 is MDHEN and CDR2 SYDVKM. The CDR3 is 15 amino acids. The CDR3: CASSLEQGYMDIQYF.

Here the CDR3 reads CASVRTRGTYEQYF. This chain joins TRBV28 and TRBJ2-7; the D call from TCRdb, TRBD1, cannot be confirmed without DNA. The CDR3 covers 14 residues. CDR1 MDHEN and CDR2 SYDVKM come from the germline V gene.